This T cell receptor (beta chain) was recorded in a study of CD8 T cells in ankylosing spondylitis. Study results and caveats: Significant enrichment of disease-linked clones was reported in matched ankylosing spondylitis synovial fluid. Before this, some motif variants had been reported in reactive arthritis synovial fluid and blood. Within ankylosing spondylitis blood, a TCR beta motif made up of several highly homologous variants appeared to be characteristic.

The V end lost 1 base, the J end lost 0 bases, and 8 bases lay between the germline ends. Germline V CDR1 and CDR2: SGHVS, FNYEAQ. This CDR3 spans 15 amino acids. In this sample, this clonotype turned up a few times. What it binds is unknown. Scientists made TCR beta libraries using quantitative 5'-RACE with molecular barcodes. MiXCR, applied by TCRdb to the 5' RACE reads, yields one record per CDR3 protein. The sample includes 150,000 to 250,000 distinct CDR3 sequences, roughly 13% of them seen just once. The sequence came from a male donor with ankylosing spondylitis or in good health (not recorded which). Material for sequencing was blood, either unsorted or a sorted T cell fraction (not recorded which). The chain couples TRBV7-6 to TRBJ2-3; D unresolved. The CDR3: CASSLEGISTDTQYF. DNA for the CDR3: TGTGCCAGCAGCTTAGAAGGGATTAGCACAGATACGCAGTATTTT.